Sequencing of this TCR beta chain was carried out in a study of read filtering for tumor transcriptome and immune sequencing. Overall study context: Revised staging placed roughly eight patients in R-ISS I, some 17 in II, 6 or 7 in III. Whole-transcriptome libraries were prepared after DNase treatment. Study findings and constraints: Single-read clonotypes: roughly 86% of IR-seq clonotypes (roughly 3.5% of reads), around three quarters of RNA-seq clonotypes (approximately 45% of reads).

This clonotype appeared many times. Its antigen is undetermined. V trimming: 3 bases; J trimming: 6 bases; junction bases outside the gene matches: 7. CDR1 and CDR2 (germline): SEHNR, FQNEAQ (reference sequence). The CDR3 consists of 14 residues. The library was built from around 380 ng RNA with molecular barcoded adaptors for alpha/delta and beta/gamma chains. TCRdb re-derived calls from the reads in MiXCR, one entry per CDR3 protein. The table lists tens of thousands of distinct CDR3 sequences, 20% to 25% of them singletons. This receptor was identified in a donor aged 40 or older with multiple myeloma. The chain links TRBV7-9 to TRBJ2-7; 8 bases are a match to TRBD1. The sequenced material came from a population of CD138-negative cells sorted from bone marrow. The CDR3 region has the DNA TGTGCCAGCAGCTTTACGACAGGGGTGGCCGAGCAGTACTTC. Its protein product is CASSFTTGVAEQYF.